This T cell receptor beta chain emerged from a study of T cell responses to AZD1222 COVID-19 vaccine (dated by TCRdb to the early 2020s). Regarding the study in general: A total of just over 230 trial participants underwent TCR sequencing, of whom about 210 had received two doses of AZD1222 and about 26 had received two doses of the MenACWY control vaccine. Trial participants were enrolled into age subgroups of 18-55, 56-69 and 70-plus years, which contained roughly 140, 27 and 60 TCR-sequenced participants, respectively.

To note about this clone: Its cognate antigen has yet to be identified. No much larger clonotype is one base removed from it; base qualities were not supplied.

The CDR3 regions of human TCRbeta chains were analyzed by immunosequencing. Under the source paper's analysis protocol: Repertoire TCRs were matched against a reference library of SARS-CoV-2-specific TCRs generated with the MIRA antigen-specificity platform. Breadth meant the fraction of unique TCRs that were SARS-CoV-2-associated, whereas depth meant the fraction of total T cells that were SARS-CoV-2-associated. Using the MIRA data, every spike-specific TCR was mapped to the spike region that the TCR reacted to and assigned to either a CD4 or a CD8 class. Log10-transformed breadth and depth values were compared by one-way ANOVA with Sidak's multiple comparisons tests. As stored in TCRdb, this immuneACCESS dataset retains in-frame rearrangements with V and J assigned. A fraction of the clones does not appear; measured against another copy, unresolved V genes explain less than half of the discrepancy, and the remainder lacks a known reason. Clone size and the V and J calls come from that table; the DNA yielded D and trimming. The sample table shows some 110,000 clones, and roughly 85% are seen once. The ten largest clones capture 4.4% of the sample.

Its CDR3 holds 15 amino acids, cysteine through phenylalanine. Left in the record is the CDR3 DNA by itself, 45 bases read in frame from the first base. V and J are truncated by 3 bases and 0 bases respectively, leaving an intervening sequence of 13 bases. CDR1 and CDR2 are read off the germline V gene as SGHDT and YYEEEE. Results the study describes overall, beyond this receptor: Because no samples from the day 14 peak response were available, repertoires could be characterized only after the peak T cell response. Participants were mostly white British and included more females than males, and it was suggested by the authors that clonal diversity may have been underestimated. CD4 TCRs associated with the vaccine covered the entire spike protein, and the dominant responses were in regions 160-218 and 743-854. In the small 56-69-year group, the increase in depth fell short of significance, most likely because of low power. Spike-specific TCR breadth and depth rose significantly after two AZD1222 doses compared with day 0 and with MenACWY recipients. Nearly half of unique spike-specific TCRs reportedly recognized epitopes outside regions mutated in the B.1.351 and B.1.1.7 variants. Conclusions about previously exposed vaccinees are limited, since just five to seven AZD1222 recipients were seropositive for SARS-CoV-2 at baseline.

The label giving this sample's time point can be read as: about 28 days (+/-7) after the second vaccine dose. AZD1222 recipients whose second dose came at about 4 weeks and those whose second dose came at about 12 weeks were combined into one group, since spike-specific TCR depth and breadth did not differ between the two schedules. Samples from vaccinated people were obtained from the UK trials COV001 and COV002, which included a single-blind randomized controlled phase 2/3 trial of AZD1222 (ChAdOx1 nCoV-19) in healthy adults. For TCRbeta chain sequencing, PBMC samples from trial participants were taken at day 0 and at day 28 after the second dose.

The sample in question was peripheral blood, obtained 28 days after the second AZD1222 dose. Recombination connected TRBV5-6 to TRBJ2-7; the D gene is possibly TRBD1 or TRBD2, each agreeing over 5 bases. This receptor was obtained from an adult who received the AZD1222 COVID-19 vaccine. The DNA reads TGTGCCAGCAGCTACGGGACGGATAGCTCCTACGAGCAGTACTTC. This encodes CASSYGTDSSYEQYF.